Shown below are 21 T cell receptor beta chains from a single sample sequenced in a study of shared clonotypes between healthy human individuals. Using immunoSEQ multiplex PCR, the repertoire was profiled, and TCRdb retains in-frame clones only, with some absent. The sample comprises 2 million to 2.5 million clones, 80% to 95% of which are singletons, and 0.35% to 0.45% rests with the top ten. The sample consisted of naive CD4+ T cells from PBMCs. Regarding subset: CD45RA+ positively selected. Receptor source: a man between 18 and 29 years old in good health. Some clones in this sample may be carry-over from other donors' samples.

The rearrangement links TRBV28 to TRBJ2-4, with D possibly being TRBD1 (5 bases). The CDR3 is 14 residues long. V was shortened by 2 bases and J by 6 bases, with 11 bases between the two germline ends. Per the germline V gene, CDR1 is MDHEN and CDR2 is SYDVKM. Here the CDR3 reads CASSLVRVANIQYF. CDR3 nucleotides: TGTGCCAGCAGTTTAGTCAGGGTGGCAAACATTCAGTACTTC.

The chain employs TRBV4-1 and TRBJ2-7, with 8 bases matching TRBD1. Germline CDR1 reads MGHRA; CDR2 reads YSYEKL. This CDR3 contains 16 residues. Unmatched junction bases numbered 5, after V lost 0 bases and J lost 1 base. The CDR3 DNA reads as TGCGCCAGCAGCCAAGATCGACAGGGGTCGTCCTACGAGCAGTACTTC. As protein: CASSQDRQGSSYEQYF.

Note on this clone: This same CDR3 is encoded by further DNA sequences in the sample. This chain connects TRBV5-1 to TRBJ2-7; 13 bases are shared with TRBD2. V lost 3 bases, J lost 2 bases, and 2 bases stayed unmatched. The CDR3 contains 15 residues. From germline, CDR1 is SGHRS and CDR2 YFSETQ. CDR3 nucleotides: TGCGCCAGCAGCTCACTAGCGGGAGGGCCCTACGAGCAGTACTTC. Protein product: CASSSLAGGPYEQYF.

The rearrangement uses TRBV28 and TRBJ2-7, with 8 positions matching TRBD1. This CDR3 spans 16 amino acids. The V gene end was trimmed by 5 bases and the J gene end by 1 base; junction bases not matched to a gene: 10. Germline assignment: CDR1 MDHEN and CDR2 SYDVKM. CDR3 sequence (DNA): TGTGCCAGCAGTCGCCCTGACAGGGGACGTTCCTACGAGCAGTACTTC. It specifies CASSRPDRGRSYEQYF.

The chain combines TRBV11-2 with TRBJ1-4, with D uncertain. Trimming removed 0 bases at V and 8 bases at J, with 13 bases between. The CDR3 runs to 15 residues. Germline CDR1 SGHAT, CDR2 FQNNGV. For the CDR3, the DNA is TGTGCCAGCAGCTTAGAGCCCGTTGCAGCCGAAAAACTGTTTTTT. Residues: CASSLEPVAAEKLFF.

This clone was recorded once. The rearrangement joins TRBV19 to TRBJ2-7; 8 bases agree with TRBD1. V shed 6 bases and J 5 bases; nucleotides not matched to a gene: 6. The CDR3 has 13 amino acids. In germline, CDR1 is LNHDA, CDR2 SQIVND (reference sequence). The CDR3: CASSRDRLDEQYF. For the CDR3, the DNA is TGTGCCAGTAGCAGGGACAGGCTTGACGAGCAGTACTTC.

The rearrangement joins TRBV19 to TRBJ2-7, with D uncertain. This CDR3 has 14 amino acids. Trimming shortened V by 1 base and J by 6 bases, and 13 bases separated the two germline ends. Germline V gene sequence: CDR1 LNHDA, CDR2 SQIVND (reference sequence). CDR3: CASSIGTIAGEQYF. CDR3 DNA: TGTGCCAGTAGTATAGGGACCATAGCTGGCGAGCAGTACTTC.

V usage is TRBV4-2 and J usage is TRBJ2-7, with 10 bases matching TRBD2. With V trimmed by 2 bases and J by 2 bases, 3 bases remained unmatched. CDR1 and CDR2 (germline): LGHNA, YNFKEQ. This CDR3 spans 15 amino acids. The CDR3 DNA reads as TGTGCCAGCAGCCAATCCCTAGCGGGAGCCTACGAGCAGTACTTC. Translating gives CASSQSLAGAYEQYF.

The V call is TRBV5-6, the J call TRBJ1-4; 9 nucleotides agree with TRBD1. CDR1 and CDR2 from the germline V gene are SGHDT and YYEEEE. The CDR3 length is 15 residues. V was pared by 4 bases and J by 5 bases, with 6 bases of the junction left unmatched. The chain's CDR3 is CASSGSDRGNEKLFF. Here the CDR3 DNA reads TGTGCCAGCAGCGGATCGGACAGGGGAAATGAAAAACTGTTTTTT.

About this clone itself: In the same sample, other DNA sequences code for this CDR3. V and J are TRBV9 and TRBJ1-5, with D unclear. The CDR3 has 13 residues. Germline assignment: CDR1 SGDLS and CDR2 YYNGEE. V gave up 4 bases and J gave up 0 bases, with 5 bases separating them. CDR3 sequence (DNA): TGTGCCAGCAGCCCTGATAGCAATCAGCCCCAGCATTTT. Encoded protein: CASSPDSNQPQHF.

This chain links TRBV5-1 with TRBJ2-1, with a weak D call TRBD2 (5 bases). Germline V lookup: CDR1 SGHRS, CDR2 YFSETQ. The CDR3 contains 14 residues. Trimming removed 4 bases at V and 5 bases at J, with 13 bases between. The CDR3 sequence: CASSVAGYHNEQFF. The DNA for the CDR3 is TGCGCCAGCAGCGTGGCGGGCTATCACAATGAGCAGTTCTTC.

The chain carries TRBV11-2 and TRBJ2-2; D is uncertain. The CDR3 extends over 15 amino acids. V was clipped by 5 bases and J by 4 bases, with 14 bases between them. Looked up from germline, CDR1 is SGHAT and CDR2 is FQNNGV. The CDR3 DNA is TGTGCCAGCAGCAGTAGGGCATTCGCCACCGGGGAGCTGTTTTTT. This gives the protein CASSSRAFATGELFF.

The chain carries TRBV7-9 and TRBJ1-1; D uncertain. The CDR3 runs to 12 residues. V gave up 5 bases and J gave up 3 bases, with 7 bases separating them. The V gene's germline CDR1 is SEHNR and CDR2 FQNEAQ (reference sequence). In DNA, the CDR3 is TGTGCCAGCAGCCCCTACGACACTGAAGCTTTCTTT. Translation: CASSPYDTEAFF.

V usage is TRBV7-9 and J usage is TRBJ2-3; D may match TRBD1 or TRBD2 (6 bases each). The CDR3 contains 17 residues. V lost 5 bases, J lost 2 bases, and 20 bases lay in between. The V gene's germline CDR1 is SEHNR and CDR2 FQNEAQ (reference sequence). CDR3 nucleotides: TGTGCCAGCAGCCGAAGGGGGACTCCCCCTTTCACAGATACGCAGTATTTT. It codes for CASSRRGTPPFTDTQYF.

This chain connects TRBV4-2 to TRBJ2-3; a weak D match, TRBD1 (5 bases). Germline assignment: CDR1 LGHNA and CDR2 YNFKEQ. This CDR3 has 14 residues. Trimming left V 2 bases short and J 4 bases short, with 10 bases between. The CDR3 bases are TGTGCCAGCAGCCAATGGGGCCTAGCAGATACGCAGTATTTT. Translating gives CASSQWGLADTQYF.

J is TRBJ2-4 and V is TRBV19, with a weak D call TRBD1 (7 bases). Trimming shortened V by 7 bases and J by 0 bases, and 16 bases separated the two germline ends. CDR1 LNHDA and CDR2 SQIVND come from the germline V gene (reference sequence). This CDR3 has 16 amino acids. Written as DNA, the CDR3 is TGTGCCAGTACCCGACTTCAGGGGGGAGCCAAAAACATTCAGTACTTC. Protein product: CASTRLQGGAKNIQYF.

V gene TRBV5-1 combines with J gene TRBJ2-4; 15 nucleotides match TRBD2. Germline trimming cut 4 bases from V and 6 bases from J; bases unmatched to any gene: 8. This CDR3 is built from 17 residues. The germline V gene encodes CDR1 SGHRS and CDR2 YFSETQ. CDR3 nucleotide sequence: TGCGCCAGCAGCCCAGGGGGACTAGCGGGAGGCGTAAACATTCAGTACTTC. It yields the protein CASSPGGLAGGVNIQYF.

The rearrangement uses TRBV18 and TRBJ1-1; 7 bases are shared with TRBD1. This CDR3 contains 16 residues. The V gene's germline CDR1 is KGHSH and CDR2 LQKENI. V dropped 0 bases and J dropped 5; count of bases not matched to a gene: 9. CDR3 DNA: TGTGCCAGCTCACCACCGAGACAGGGATTGAGGACTGAAGCTTTCTTT. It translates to CASSPPRQGLRTEAFF. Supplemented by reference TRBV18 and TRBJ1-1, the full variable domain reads NAGVMQNPRHLVRRRGQEARLRCSPMKGHSHVYWYRQLPEEGLKFMVYLQKENIIDESGMPKERFSAEFPKEGPSILRIQQVVRGDSAAYFCASSPPRQGLRTEAFFGQGTRLTVV.

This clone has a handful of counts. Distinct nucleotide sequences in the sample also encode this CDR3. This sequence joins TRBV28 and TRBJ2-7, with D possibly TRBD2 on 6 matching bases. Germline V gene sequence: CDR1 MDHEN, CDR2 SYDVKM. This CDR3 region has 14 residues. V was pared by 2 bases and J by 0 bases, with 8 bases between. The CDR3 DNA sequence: TGTGCCAGCAGTTTAGGGGGGAGCTCCTACGAGCAGTACTTC. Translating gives CASSLGGSSYEQYF.

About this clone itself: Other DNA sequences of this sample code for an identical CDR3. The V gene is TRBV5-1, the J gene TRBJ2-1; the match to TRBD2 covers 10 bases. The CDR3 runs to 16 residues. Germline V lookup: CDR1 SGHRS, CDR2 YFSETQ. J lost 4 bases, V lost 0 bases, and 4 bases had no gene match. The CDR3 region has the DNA TGCGCCAGCAGCTTGGATCCAGCGGGAGGGTACAATGAGCAGTTCTTC. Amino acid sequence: CASSLDPAGGYNEQFF. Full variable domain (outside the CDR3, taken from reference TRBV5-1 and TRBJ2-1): KAGVTQTPRYLIKTRGQQVTLSCSPISGHRSVSWYQQTPGQGLQFLFEYFSETQRNKGNFPGRFSGRQFSNSRSEMNVSTLELGDSALYLCASSLDPAGGYNEQFFGPGTRLTVL.

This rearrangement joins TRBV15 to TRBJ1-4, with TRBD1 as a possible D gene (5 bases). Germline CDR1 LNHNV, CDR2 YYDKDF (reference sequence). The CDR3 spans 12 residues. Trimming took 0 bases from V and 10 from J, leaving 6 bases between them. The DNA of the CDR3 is TGTGCCACCAGCAGAGACGGGACAAAACTGTTTTTT. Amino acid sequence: CATSRDGTKLFF.